Listed here are 30 T cell receptor beta chains from one sample, sequenced in a study of vaccination and CD4 T cells after COVID-19. The Oncomine TCR Beta short-read assay sequenced DNA from cultured CD4+ T cells. MiXCR was run by TCRdb on the PCR reads, yielding one entry per CDR3 protein. Of under 15,000 distinct CDR3 sequences in the sample, about 61% were seen once. As for treatment: roughly 11-day PBMC culture with coronavirus spike peptide pools or control peptides (ViraFEST assay). Antigens for these TCRs are unknown. The specimen was CD4+ T cells from blood, cultured in vitro. All receptors come from a human donor who had recovered from COVID-19.

The chain employs TRBV20-1 and TRBJ2-1; 10 positions match TRBD2. With the DNA end fitting TRBJ2-7 better, the J assignment may be wrong. The CDR3 covers 12 residues. Germline V gene data show CDR1 as DFQATT and CDR2 as SNEGSKA (reference sequence). The DNA for the CDR3 is TGCAGTGTACCGGGACTAGCGCGGGAGCAGTACTTC. Amino acid sequence: CSVPGLAREQYF.

The chain is built from TRBV20-1 and TRBJ2-5; 7 nucleotides align to TRBD2. The V segment lost 1 base and the J segment 1 base; nucleotides outside the gene matches: 6. Looked up from germline, CDR1 is DFQATT and CDR2 is SNEGSKA (reference sequence). The CDR3 is 15 amino acids. This CDR3 is CSARVAGALQETQYF. In nucleotides, the CDR3 is TGCAGTGCTAGAGTTGCGGGAGCCCTCCAAGAGACCCAGTACTTC.

The chain uses TRBV10-3 and TRBJ1-1; D is ambiguous. This CDR3 has 13 amino acids. V was pared by 6 bases and J by 1 base, with 9 bases between. CDR1 and CDR2 from the germline V gene are ENHRY and SYGVKD. CDR3 loop: CAIRSMENTEAFF. The CDR3 DNA sequence: TGTGCCATCAGATCTATGGAGAACACTGAAGCTTTCTTT.

The rearrangement uses TRBV2 and TRBJ1-5; 9 bases align to TRBD1. The V and J ends lost 6 bases and 5 bases, in that order; junction bases with no gene match: 17. CDR1 is SNHLY and CDR2 is FYNNEI in the germline V gene. The CDR3 runs to 18 residues. Written as DNA, the CDR3 is TGTGCCAGCAGAGCGGACAGGGGACGGAGGATATATGATCAGCCCCAGCATTTT. This encodes CASRADRGRRIYDQPQHF.

V gene TRBV2 combines with J gene TRBJ1-6; 8 bases are a match to TRBD1. Trimming removed 2 bases from V and 8 bases from J; junction bases left unmatched: 5. The CDR3 sequence is 15 residues long. CDR1 is SNHLY, CDR2 FYNNEI, per germline. The CDR3 sequence is CASSETDRDYSPLHF. The CDR3 region has the DNA TGTGCCAGCAGTGAAACGGACAGGGACTATTCACCCCTCCACTTT.

This clonotype was seen once. The chain recombines TRBV2 with TRBJ1-5; perhaps TRBD1 as D (6 bases). V lost 7 bases to trimming and J lost 6 bases, with 13 bases between them. Germline lookup yields CDR1 SNHLY and CDR2 FYNNEI. The length of the CDR3 is 13 residues. CDR3 in DNA: TGTGCCAGCAACCAGAGGGGGGGTCAGCCCCAGCATTTT. Translating it yields CASNQRGGQPQHF.

The J gene is TRBJ1-5, the V gene TRBV19; maybe TRBD1 (5 bases). Between the trimmed V and J ends, which lost 3 bases and 5 bases, there was a span of 5 bases. The CDR3 has 12 amino acids. Germline values: CDR1 LNHDA, CDR2 SQIVND (reference sequence). CDR3 sequence: CASSMGDQPQHF. For the CDR3, the DNA is TGTGCCAGTAGTATGGGGGATCAGCCCCAGCATTTT. The complete variable domain, with remaining parts taken from reference TRBV19 and TRBJ1-5, reads DGGITQSPKYLFRKEGQNVTLSCEQNLNHDAMYWYRQDPGQGLRLIYYSQIVNDFQKGDIAEGYSVSREKKESFPLTVTSAQKNPTAFYLCASSMGDQPQHFGDGTRLSIL.

In its sample, this clonotype was seen a few times. This chain connects TRBV27 to TRBJ1-5, with D possibly TRBD1 on 6 matching bases. The CDR3 covers 14 residues. V gave up 6 bases and J gave up 0 bases, with 9 bases separating them. In germline, CDR1 is MNHEY, CDR2 SMNVEV (reference sequence). The CDR3 region has the DNA TGTGCCAGCAGGAGGGGGAATAGCAATCAGCCCCAGCATTTT. Its translation: CASRRGNSNQPQHF.

The table lists this clonotype with a count of one. DNA for the CDR3: TGTGCCTGCGGGAGTTGGGGCTACACCTTC. Its protein is CACGSWGYTF. V usage is TRBV28 and J usage is TRBJ1-2; D gene uncertain. With 11 bases removed from V and 8 bases from J, the gap between germline ends came to 12 bases. From germline, CDR1 is MDHEN and CDR2 SYDVKM. The CDR3 covers 10 residues.

The chain recombines TRBV7-2 with TRBJ1-5; 7 bases align to TRBD1. J gave up 4 bases and V 5 bases, and 8 bases lay outside the gene matches. This CDR3 has 15 amino acids. CDR1 is SGHTA and CDR2 is FQGNSA in the germline V gene. For the CDR3, the DNA is TGTGCCAGCAGCCAGTCGACAGGGCGAAATCAGCCCCAGCATTTT. This translates into CASSQSTGRNQPQHF.

The chain has TRBV28 and TRBJ2-5, with D perhaps TRBD2 (5 bases). V was cut by 2 bases and J by 6 bases, with 13 bases left in between. CDR1 is MDHEN, CDR2 SYDVKM, per germline. The CDR3 totals 14 residues. The CDR3 coding sequence is TGTGCCAGCAGTTTACGCGGCCCCGGGAAGACCCAGTACTTC. This translates into CASSLRGPGKTQYF.

This clonotype was detected once. V is TRBV15 and J is TRBJ1-3; no clear D. In germline, CDR1 is LNHNV, CDR2 YYDKDF (reference sequence). The V end lost 4 bases, the J end lost 2 bases, and 9 bases lay between the germline ends. This CDR3 region has 14 residues. The DNA of the CDR3 is TGTGCCACCAGCATGGAGGGTACTGGAAACACCATATATTTT. This encodes CATSMEGTGNTIYF.

This clonotype was detected a few times. The rearrangement uses TRBV20-1 and TRBJ1-2; unclear D gene. V lost 3 bases and J lost 2, with 16 bases in between. CDR3 size: 15 residues. CDR1 and CDR2 (germline): DFQATT, SNEGSKA (reference sequence). The CDR3 loop is CSASSYAGLNYGYTF. For the CDR3, the DNA is TGCAGTGCTAGCAGTTATGCGGGCCTCAACTATGGCTACACCTTC.

This clonotype came up a few times. V usage is TRBV2 and J usage is TRBJ1-2, with D perhaps matching TRBD1 (5 bases). V lost 3 bases and J 4 bases, leaving 9 bases between the germline ends. CDR3 length equals 13 residues. Germline CDR1 and CDR2: SNHLY and FYNNEI. CDR3 sequence (DNA): TGTGCCAGCAGTGACCAGGGAACCTATGGCTACACCTTC. Protein: CASSDQGTYGYTF.

This clonotype has just one count. This chain uses TRBV18 with TRBJ2-6; possibly TRBD1 for D (6 bases). With 3 bases removed from V and 2 bases from J, the gap between germline ends came to 11 bases. This CDR3 has 16 amino acids. CDR1 KGHSH and CDR2 LQKENI come from the germline V gene. CDR3 protein: CASSPGQHTGANVLTF. CDR3 nucleotides: TGTGCCAGCTCACCTGGACAGCATACTGGGGCCAACGTCCTGACTTTC.

The J gene is TRBJ2-7, the V gene TRBV20-1, with D tentatively TRBD1 or TRBD2 (6 bases each). The V end was cut by 5 bases, the J end by 2 bases, with 22 bases between. This CDR3 has 16 amino acids. In germline, CDR1 is DFQATT, CDR2 SNEGSKA (reference sequence). CDR3: CSASGQIRAGTYEQYF. The CDR3 DNA follows: TGCAGTGCTTCCGGACAGATAAGGGCGGGGACCTACGAGCAGTACTTC.

The rearrangement uses TRBV20-1 and TRBJ1-5; TRBD1 matches at 9 bases. The J call is uncertain, as TRBJ2-3 better fits the DNA end. The CDR3 is 15 residues long. Germline values: CDR1 DFQATT, CDR2 SNEGSKA (reference sequence). For the CDR3, the DNA is TGCAGTGCTAGAGATGGGGGGACAGGGAGACAGCCCCAGTATTTT. Amino acid sequence: CSARDGGTGRQPQYF.

The chain is built from TRBV24-1 and TRBJ1-5; no firm D call. Per germline, CDR1 KGHDR and CDR2 SFDVKD. V shed 4 bases and J shed 5 bases, with 5 bases lying between them. CDR3 length equals 12 residues. CDR3 residues: CATSDGHQPQHF. CDR3 DNA: TGTGCCACCAGTGACGGGCATCAGCCCCAGCATTTT.

The J gene is TRBJ2-1, the V gene TRBV7-2; tentatively, D is TRBD2 (5 bases). In germline, CDR1 is SGHTA, CDR2 FQGNSA. This CDR3 is built from 15 residues. Trimming took 0 bases from V and 4 from J, leaving 10 bases between them. The CDR3 spells CASSLAGVAYNEQFF. The CDR3 DNA follows: TGTGCCAGCAGCTTAGCGGGAGTAGCATACAATGAGCAGTTCTTC.

The chain combines TRBV14 with TRBJ1-5; possible D gene TRBD1, 6 bases. The length of the CDR3 is 15 residues. Germline CDR1 is SGHDN and CDR2 is FVKESK. Trimming shortened V by 1 base and J by 3 bases, and 10 bases separated the two germline ends. The CDR3 sequence: CASSQGTDLNQPQHF. In DNA, the CDR3 is TGTGCCAGCAGCCAAGGGACAGACCTCAATCAGCCCCAGCATTTT.

The genes are TRBV7-9 and TRBJ1-1; D is unresolved. Trimming cost V 2 bases and J 9 bases, with 10 bases left between them. Germline V CDR1 and CDR2: SEHNR, FQNEAQ (reference sequence). This CDR3 spans 12 amino acids. The CDR3 DNA reads TGTGCCAGCAGCTTACGGGAGGCCAAAGCTTTCTTT. Protein product: CASSLREAKAFF.

This clonotype was found a few times. V usage is TRBV30 and J usage is TRBJ1-2; TRBD1 matches 7 bases. J gave up 2 bases and V 0 bases, and 9 bases lay outside the gene matches. This CDR3 has 16 amino acids. In germline, CDR1 is GTSNPN, CDR2 SVGIG (reference sequence). CDR3 in amino acids: CAWSVFGRGQNYGYTF. CDR3 in DNA: TGTGCCTGGAGTGTATTCGGCAGGGGACAGAACTATGGCTACACCTTC. Variable domain in full (rest from reference TRBV30 and TRBJ1-2): SQTIHQWPATLVQPVGSPLSLECTVEGTSNPNLYWYRQAAGRGLQLLFYSVGIGQISSEVPQNLSASRPQDRQFILSSKKLLLSDSGFYLCAWSVFGRGQNYGYTFGSGTRLTVV.

This clonotype was seen more than once but under ten times. This chain links TRBV24-1 with TRBJ2-1; a possible D gene is TRBD1 (5 bases). The CDR3 extends over 16 amino acids. Per the germline V gene, CDR1 is KGHDR and CDR2 is SFDVKD. Trimming left V 6 bases short and J 0 bases short, with 14 bases between. The CDR3 bases are TGTGCCACCAGTAAGTCAGGGCTCACCTCCTACAATGAGCAGTTCTTC. Amino acids: CATSKSGLTSYNEQFF.

This clonotype has only a few counts. The chain uses TRBV11-2 and TRBJ2-5; maybe TRBD2 (7 bases). This CDR3 region has 16 residues. V was pared by 1 base and J by 1 base, with 13 bases between. Germline-derived CDR1 and CDR2 are SGHAT and FQNNGV. CDR3: CASSLGSGTIQETQYF. Here the CDR3 DNA reads TGTGCCAGCAGCTTAGGAAGCGGGACAATCCAAGAGACCCAGTACTTC.

The chain uses TRBV19 and TRBJ1-2; D is unclear. The germline gives CDR1 LNHDA, CDR2 SQIVND (reference sequence). The V end lost 3 bases, the J end lost 6 bases, and 5 bases lay between the germline ends. The length of the CDR3 is 11 residues. CDR3 sequence reads: CASSIYDGYTF. CDR3 sequence (DNA): TGTGCCAGTAGTATTTATGATGGCTACACCTTC.

This sequence joins TRBV20-1 and TRBJ1-1, with D possibly being TRBD1 (5 bases). CDR1 and CDR2 (germline): DFQATT, SNEGSKA (reference sequence). The CDR3 runs 15 residues. The V end was cut by 5 bases, the J end by 6 bases, with 22 bases between. The CDR3 DNA reads TGCAGTGCTGCTAAAAAGCGACTGACAGCTCCTGAAGCTTTCTTT. Translating it yields CSAAKKRLTAPEAFF.

This chain connects TRBV6-5 to TRBJ1-1, with 7 nucleotides matching TRBD1. The CDR3 has 15 amino acids. The ends lost 4 bases at V and 5 bases at J; junction bases unmatched: 10. Germline V gene sequence: CDR1 MNHEY, CDR2 SVGAGI. CDR3 region: CASSSPQGGVTEAFF. In DNA form, the CDR3 reads TGTGCCAGCAGTTCCCCCCAGGGGGGAGTTACTGAAGCTTTCTTT.

The count of this clonotype is one. CDR3 in amino acids: CASTPQGAGEHSPLHF. The CDR3 region has the DNA TGTGCCAGTACCCCACAGGGGGCGGGAGAACATTCACCCCTCCACTTT. The chain has TRBV19 and TRBJ1-6, with 9 bases lining up with TRBD1. CDR1 is LNHDA, CDR2 SQIVND, per germline (reference sequence). The CDR3 consists of 16 residues. The V gene end was trimmed by 7 bases and the J gene end by 8 bases; junction bases not matched to a gene: 12.

This chain connects TRBV20-1 to TRBJ1-2; D ambiguous. Germline V gene sequence: CDR1 DFQATT, CDR2 SNEGSKA (reference sequence). The CDR3 is 16 amino acids. V shed 0 bases and J shed 8 bases, with 22 bases lying between them. The CDR3, as DNA: TGCAGTGCTAGAGATGGCTCAATGGTGGGGATCGACGGCTACACCTTC. Its protein product is CSARDGSMVGIDGYTF.

The genes are TRBV27 and TRBJ2-5; 12 bases fit TRBD2. The CDR3 is made up of 16 amino acids. Looked up from germline, CDR1 is MNHEY and CDR2 is SMNVEV (reference sequence). V shed 6 bases, J shed 4 bases, and the junction held 9 bases outside the gene matches. CDR3: CASRSPTSGSPETQYF. The CDR3 DNA reads as TGTGCCAGCAGATCCCCGACTAGCGGGAGTCCAGAGACCCAGTACTTC.